Listed below are T cell receptor beta chains from one sample, sequenced in a study of cytomegalovirus exposure and HLA in healthy donors. The table came from immunoSEQ multiplex PCR; TCRdb's copy has only in-frame clones and leaves some out. The sample gives 200,000 or so clones, approximately 82% of which show up once; around 5.5% is in the top ten. Sequencing used PBMCs. The source of these receptors is a woman younger than 35 in good health and CMV-seronegative. The conserved cysteine and the conserved F or W are not part of the CDR3 here. Fields, in order: J gene, V gene, CDR3 protein.

j_gene: TRBJ2-2; v_gene: TRBV7-8; CDR3aa: ASSLTGVTGELF
j_gene: TRBJ1-2; v_gene: TRBV5-4; CDR3aa: ASSLAWIAGGSEANYGYT
j_gene: TRBJ1-5; v_gene: TRBV2; CDR3aa: ASSESGGNQPQH
j_gene: TRBJ2-7; v_gene: TRBV28; CDR3aa: ASTKGQGAYEQY
j_gene: TRBJ2-1; v_gene: TRBV5-1; CDR3aa: ASSSLDVLEQF
j_gene: TRBJ1-5; v_gene: TRBV7-2; CDR3aa: ASSLELGNQPQH
j_gene: TRBJ2-1; v_gene: TRBV5-1; CDR3aa: ASSAGTGSYNEQF
j_gene: TRBJ1-2; v_gene: TRBV27; CDR3aa: ASYSLQPRRGYT
j_gene: TRBJ2-1; v_gene: TRBV5-1; CDR3aa: ASSFPLAATYNEQF
j_gene: TRBJ1-1; v_gene: TRBV2; CDR3aa: ASQGQGHLNTEAF
j_gene: TRBJ1-2; v_gene: TRBV18; CDR3aa: ASSPRAGRNYGYT
j_gene: TRBJ1-2; v_gene: TRBV6-5; CDR3aa: ASSYGQGVPNYGYT
j_gene: TRBJ2-7; v_gene: TRBV4-2; CDR3aa: ASSQASGDQREQY
j_gene: TRBJ2-3; v_gene: TRBV9; CDR3aa: ASSVGGGQSSGTSSDTQY
j_gene: TRBJ2-2; v_gene: TRBV5-1; CDR3aa: ASSLAQPNTGELF
j_gene: TRBJ1-6; v_gene: TRBV6-1; CDR3aa: ASSENRNSPLH
j_gene: TRBJ1-1; v_gene: TRBV30; CDR3aa: AWIPGTGENTEAF
j_gene: TRBJ2-1; v_gene: TRBV27; CDR3aa: ASSLRQGPNEQF
j_gene: TRBJ1-1; v_gene: TRBV9; CDR3aa: ASSAQGDDTEAF
j_gene: TRBJ1-1; v_gene: TRBV5-1; CDR3aa: ASSLAGGSTEAF
j_gene: TRBJ2-2; v_gene: TRBV7-2; CDR3aa: ASSPGVWLLAGELF
j_gene: TRBJ1-2; v_gene: TRBV29-1; CDR3aa: SVTTGTGIRTGYT
j_gene: TRBJ1-1; v_gene: TRBV27; CDR3aa: ASSFGGLQNTEAF
j_gene: TRBJ1-5; v_gene: TRBV6-5; CDR3aa: ASLRDRNQPQH
j_gene: TRBJ2-3; v_gene: TRBV19; CDR3aa: ASSRGTSGRVRDTQY
j_gene: TRBJ2-1; v_gene: TRBV20-1; CDR3aa: SATLAGNQF
j_gene: TRBJ2-7; v_gene: TRBV4-1; CDR3aa: ASSQDSGPYEQY
j_gene: TRBJ2-1; v_gene: TRBV5-1; CDR3aa: ASSLAGTSEKQF
j_gene: TRBJ2-7; v_gene: TRBV15; CDR3aa: ATSRDRSYEQY
j_gene: TRBJ2-1; v_gene: TRBV4-2; CDR3aa: ASSAGVPASSYNEQF
j_gene: TRBJ1-3; v_gene: TRBV27; CDR3aa: ASSWDSSGNTIY
j_gene: TRBJ2-3; v_gene: TRBV9; CDR3aa: ASSVGGSGEIFGTDTQY
j_gene: TRBJ2-7; v_gene: TRBV11-2; CDR3aa: ASSPGLAGWGSYEQY
j_gene: TRBJ2-1; v_gene: TRBV18; CDR3aa: ASSPLRGGHDEQF
j_gene: TRBJ2-5; v_gene: TRBV5-4; CDR3aa: ASSLLQPQETQY
j_gene: TRBJ2-1; v_gene: TRBV11-2; CDR3aa: ASSLEGGTISYNEQF
j_gene: TRBJ2-1; v_gene: TRBV27; CDR3aa: ASSLPFYNEQF
j_gene: TRBJ1-1; v_gene: TRBV27; CDR3aa: ASSLGQVGVTEAF
j_gene: TRBJ2-7; v_gene: TRBV7-2; CDR3aa: ASSQGASGRTTSYEQY
j_gene: TRBJ2-7; v_gene: TRBV28; CDR3aa: ASSLKPFEQY
j_gene: TRBJ2-1; v_gene: TRBV5-6; CDR3aa: ASSPRGGAYNEQF
j_gene: TRBJ2-5; v_gene: TRBV9; CDR3aa: ASSRSGGEETQY
j_gene: TRBJ1-2; v_gene: TRBV7-9; CDR3aa: ASSPVGGMDVYGYT
j_gene: TRBJ2-3; v_gene: TRBV10-1; CDR3aa: ASSGGLAGAGGTDTQY